The 17 T cell receptor beta chains below all came from one sample that was sequenced in a study of blood T cell repertoires in COVID-19. Assay used: immunoSEQ multiplex PCR; TCRdb lists only in-frame clones, some missing. The data show under 300,000 clones, 70% to 90% seen once. The source material was PBMCs or T cells enriched from blood (not recorded which). All receptors come from a woman aged 30 to 39 who had recovered from COVID-19.

J is TRBJ1-1 and V is TRBV30, with 10 nucleotides matching TRBD1. The V gene end was trimmed by 2 bases and the J gene end by 0 bases; junction bases not matched to a gene: 6. The CDR3 length is 16 residues. Germline V gives CDR1 GTSNPN, CDR2 SVGIG (reference sequence). The CDR3 coding sequence is TGTGCCTGGAGTCTCGGACAGGGGGGCATGAACACTGAAGCTTTCTTT. Amino acids: CAWSLGQGGMNTEAFF.

The J gene is TRBJ1-4, the V gene TRBV5-1; TRBD1 agrees at 10 bases. The CDR3 runs 16 residues. Per germline, CDR1 SGHRS and CDR2 YFSETQ. V lost 3 bases and J lost 7; bases outside the gene matches: 9. CDR3 nucleotide sequence: TGCGCCAGCAGCTCCCTCCAGGGACAGGGGTTTGAAAAACTGTTTTTT. The encoded protein is CASSSLQGQGFEKLFF.

The sample holds a few counts of this clone. V gene TRBV27 combines with J gene TRBJ2-1, with TRBD2 matching over 10 bases. Per germline, CDR1 MNHEY and CDR2 SMNVEV (reference sequence). V dropped 5 bases and J dropped 6; count of bases not matched to a gene: 10. The CDR3 is 16 residues long. CDR3 nucleotides: TGTGCCAGCAGTACGAACCCGGGACTAGCGATCAATGAGCAGTTCTTC. It specifies CASSTNPGLAINEQFF.

This chain uses TRBV7-2 with TRBJ2-7, with 7 positions matching TRBD2. Germline CDR1 and CDR2: SGHTA and FQGNSA. The CDR3 runs to 16 residues. With V trimmed by 1 base and J by 4 bases, 10 bases remained unmatched. DNA of the CDR3: TGTGCCAGCAGCTTAGGTGGCGGGAGCCTATGGTACGAGCAGTACTTC. Protein sequence: CASSLGGGSLWYEQYF. Full variable domain (outside the CDR3, taken from reference TRBV7-2 and TRBJ2-7): GAGVSQSPSNKVTEKGKDVELRCDPISGHTALYWYRQSLGQGLEFLIYFQGNSAPDKSGLPSDRFSAERTGGSVSTLTIQRTQQEDSAVYLCASSLGGGSLWYEQYFGPGTRLTVT.

The chain links TRBV27 to TRBJ1-2, with 8 positions matching TRBD1. J lost 8 bases, V lost 6 bases, and 14 bases had no gene match. This CDR3 comprises 15 residues. Germline CDR1 reads MNHEY; CDR2 reads SMNVEV (reference sequence). The CDR3 sequence: CASSLSIRGRSGYTF. In nucleotides, the CDR3 is TGTGCCAGCAGCCTCTCGATCAGGGGGCGATCGGGCTACACCTTC.

The chain couples TRBV6-1 to TRBJ2-1; TRBD2 matches at 12 bases. Trimming at V came to 1 base and at J to 7 bases, leaving 8 bases not matched to a gene. Germline CDR1 reads MNHNS; CDR2 reads SASEGT. CDR3 length: 17 amino acids. CDR3 coding DNA: TGTGCCAGCAGTGAAGTAGGCGGGACTAGCGGGTTAAATGAGCAGTTCTTC. Its protein is CASSEVGGTSGLNEQFF.

V usage is TRBV24-1 and J usage is TRBJ1-2; D remains unclear. Trimming took 2 bases from V and 8 from J, leaving 5 bases between them. Germline V lookup: CDR1 KGHDR, CDR2 SFDVKD. This CDR3 contains 11 residues. CDR3 in amino acids: CATSDSRGYTF. CDR3 DNA sequence: TGTGCCACCAGTGATTCGCGGGGCTACACCTTC.

This clone came up once. The gene calls are TRBV5-1 and TRBJ2-2; 11 bases agree with TRBD2. The CDR3 has 14 amino acids. The germline gives CDR1 SGHRS, CDR2 YFSETQ. After removal of 8 bases from V and 6 bases from J, the junction contained 6 bases not matched to a gene. CDR3 DNA sequence: TGCGCCAGTTCGACTAGCGGGAATGCCGGGGAGCTGTTTTTT. As protein: CASSTSGNAGELFF.

The chain links TRBV29-1 to TRBJ2-1; TRBD2 matches at 7 bases. J was trimmed by 4 bases and V by 4 bases; bases with no gene match: 7. Germline-derived CDR1 and CDR2 are SQVTM and ANQGSEA. The CDR3 has 14 residues. CDR3 DNA: TGCAGCGTTGTAGGTCTAGCGGCTTACAATGAGCAGTTCTTC. Translation: CSVVGLAAYNEQFF.

This rearrangement joins TRBV24-1 to TRBJ2-3; 7 bases agree with TRBD2. V shed 9 bases and J 1 base; nucleotides not matched to a gene: 9. This CDR3 comprises 15 residues. Germline loops: CDR1 KGHDR, CDR2 SFDVKD. DNA for the CDR3: TGTGCCACCTCCACTAGCCGGGGGGGCACAGATACGCAGTATTTT. It codes for CATSTSRGGTDTQYF.

The chain joins TRBV12-5 to TRBJ1-2; tentative D call: TRBD1 (5 bases). V was cut by 1 base and J by 7 bases, with 10 bases left in between. The germline gives CDR1 LGHNT, CDR2 FRNRAP. The CDR3 extends over 13 amino acids. The DNA for the CDR3 is TGTGCTAGTGGTTTGGCAGACAGCCGTGGCTACACCTTC. It codes for CASGLADSRGYTF. The variable domain in full, with the rest retrieved from reference TRBV12-5 and TRBJ1-2, is DARVTQTPRHKVTEMGQEVTMRCQPILGHNTVFWYRQTMMQGLELLAYFRNRAPLDDSGMPKDRFSAEMPDATLATLKIQPSEPRDSAVYFCASGLADSRGYTFGSGTRLTVV.

The chain employs TRBV7-2 and TRBJ1-1; a possible D gene is TRBD1 (5 bases). The CDR3 has 14 amino acids. Germline lookup yields CDR1 SGHTA and CDR2 FQGNSA. V lost 0 bases, J lost 3 bases, and 8 bases lay in between. The CDR3 spells CASSLAGPHTEAFF. CDR3 nucleotides: TGTGCCAGCAGCTTAGCGGGGCCGCACACTGAAGCTTTCTTT. The complete variable domain, with remaining parts taken from reference TRBV7-2 and TRBJ1-1, reads GAGVSQSPSNKVTEKGKDVELRCDPISGHTALYWYRQSLGQGLEFLIYFQGNSAPDKSGLPSDRFSAERTGGSVSTLTIQRTQQEDSAVYLCASSLAGPHTEAFFGQGTRLTVV.

The chain couples TRBV28 to TRBJ1-1, with 9 positions matching TRBD1. Germline V gives CDR1 MDHEN, CDR2 SYDVKM. V trimming: 3 bases; J trimming: 3 bases; junction bases outside the gene matches: 8. This CDR3 contains 16 residues. Here the CDR3 reads CASSLWDRARDTEAFF. The CDR3 DNA reads as TGTGCCAGCAGTTTGTGGGACAGGGCTAGGGACACTGAAGCTTTCTTT. Combining the CDR3 with reference TRBV28 and TRBJ1-1 gives the whole variable domain DVKVTQSSRYLVKRTGEKVFLECVQDMDHENMFWYRQDPGLGLRLIYFSYDVKMKEKGDIPEGYSVSREKKERFSLILESASTNQTSMYLCASSLWDRARDTEAFFGQGTRLTVV.

V and J are TRBV28 and TRBJ1-6, with TRBD1 matching 7 bases. This CDR3 has 16 residues. Losses at the gene ends were 8 bases for V and 9 bases for J; bases not matched to a gene: 16. Germline loops: CDR1 MDHEN, CDR2 SYDVKM. For the CDR3, the DNA is TGTGCCAGCCTTACCATTAAACAGGGGTTCTTTTCACCCCTCCACTTT. Translation: CASLTIKQGFFSPLHF.

This sequence joins TRBV19 and TRBJ2-1, with D perhaps matching TRBD2 (5 bases). Germline-derived CDR1 and CDR2 are LNHDA and SQIVND (reference sequence). The CDR3 covers 13 residues. Trimming left V 4 bases short and J 5 bases short, with 9 bases between. This CDR3 is CASSTHGDNEQFF. DNA for the CDR3: TGTGCCAGTAGTACCCACGGGGACAATGAGCAGTTCTTC.

The CDR3 spells CASSPGRGSNQPQHF. The CDR3 nucleotides read TGTGCCAGTAGTCCCGGCAGGGGGAGCAATCAGCCCCAGCATTTT. J is TRBJ1-5 and V is TRBV19, with TRBD1 identical over 7 bases. V shed 5 bases, J shed 1 base, and the junction held 5 bases outside the gene matches. This CDR3 is built from 15 residues. Germline lookup yields CDR1 LNHDA and CDR2 SQIVND (reference sequence).

The chain carries TRBV7-9 and TRBJ1-4; a possible D gene is TRBD1 (6 bases). This CDR3 has 14 amino acids. Germline V lookup: CDR1 SEHNR, CDR2 FQNEAQ (reference sequence). The V gene lost 3 bases and the J gene lost 5 bases, with 10 bases spanning the gap. The CDR3 bases are TGTGCCAGCAGCTTCTCAGGGGAGAATGAAAAACTGTTTTTT. This sequence encodes CASSFSGENEKLFF. The variable domain in full, with the rest retrieved from reference TRBV7-9 and TRBJ1-4, is DTGVSQNPRHKITKRGQNVTFRCDPISEHNRLYWYRQTLGQGPEFLTYFQNEAQLEKSRLLSDRFSAERPKGSFSTLEIQRTEQGDSAMYLCASSFSGENEKLFFGSGTQLSVL.